This entry lists 3 T cell receptor beta chains sequenced from one sample in a study of blood T cell repertoires in COVID-19. Method: immunoSEQ multiplex PCR; TCRdb's copy keeps in-frame clones and lacks some. The table has fewer than 110,000 clones, roughly 86% seen once; the top ten hold under 14%. Sequencing was carried out using peripheral blood. Receptors were obtained from a young woman with acute or convalescent COVID-19.

This chain joins TRBV27 and TRBJ1-5; D perhaps matches TRBD1 (6 bases). V was clipped by 1 base and J by 2 bases, with 12 bases between them. The CDR3 is 16 residues long. Germline loops: CDR1 MNHEY, CDR2 SMNVEV (reference sequence). The CDR3 DNA follows: TGTGCCAGCAGTTTATTTGGGACAAAGGGCAATCAGCCCCAGCATTTT. Amino acids: CASSLFGTKGNQPQHF.

This chain connects TRBV25-1 to TRBJ1-1, with 8 nucleotides matching TRBD1. Trimming at V came to 3 bases and at J to 4 bases, leaving 7 bases not matched to a gene. CDR1 is MGHDK, CDR2 SYGVNS, per germline. CDR3 length equals 15 residues. CDR3 amino acids: CASSDSGGAGTEAFF. The CDR3 nucleotides read TGTGCCAGCAGTGATTCAGGGGGCGCGGGCACTGAAGCTTTCTTT.

This chain uses TRBV5-1 with TRBJ1-6, with TRBD1 matching over 11 bases. Germline trimming cut 2 bases from V and 9 bases from J; bases unmatched to any gene: 4. Germline V gene data show CDR1 as SGHRS and CDR2 as YFSETQ. The CDR3 consists of 15 residues. Written as DNA, the CDR3 is TGCGCCAGCAGCTTCCGGGACAGGGGGAGTTCACCCCTCCACTTT. Translating it yields CASSFRDRGSSPLHF.